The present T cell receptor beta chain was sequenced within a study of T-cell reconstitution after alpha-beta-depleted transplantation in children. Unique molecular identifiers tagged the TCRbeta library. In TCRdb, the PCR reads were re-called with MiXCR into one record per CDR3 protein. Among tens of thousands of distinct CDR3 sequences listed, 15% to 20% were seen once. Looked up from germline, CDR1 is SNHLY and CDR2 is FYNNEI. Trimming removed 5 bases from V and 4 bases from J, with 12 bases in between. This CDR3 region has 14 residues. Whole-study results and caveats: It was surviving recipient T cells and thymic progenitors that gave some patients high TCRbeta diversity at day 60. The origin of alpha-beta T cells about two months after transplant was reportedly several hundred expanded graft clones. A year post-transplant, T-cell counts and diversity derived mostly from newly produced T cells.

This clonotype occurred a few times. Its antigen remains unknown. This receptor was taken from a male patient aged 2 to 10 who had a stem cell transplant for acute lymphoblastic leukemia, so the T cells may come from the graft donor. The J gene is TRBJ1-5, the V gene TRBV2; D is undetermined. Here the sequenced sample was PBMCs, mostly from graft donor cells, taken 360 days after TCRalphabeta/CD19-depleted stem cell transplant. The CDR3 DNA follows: TGTGCCAGCAGTCCTGGACGGATAAATCAGCCCCAGCATTTT. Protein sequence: CASSPGRINQPQHF. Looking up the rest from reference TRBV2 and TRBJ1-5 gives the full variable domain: EPEVTQTPSHQVTQMGQEVILRCVPISNHLYFYWYRQILGQKVEFLVSFYNNEISEKSEIFDDQFSVERPDGSNFTLKIRSTKLEDSAMYFCASSPGRINQPQHFGDGTRLSIL.